These 22 T cell receptor beta chains share one sample of origin, sequenced in a study of blood T cell repertoires in COVID-19. Assay: immunoSEQ multiplex PCR; the TCRdb copy retains only in-frame clones and omits some. Found here are about 430,000 clones, roughly 90% of them singletons; the top ten hold over 0.9%. The sequencing sample was made of PBMCs or T cells enriched from blood (not recorded which). The source is a woman in her twenties or thirties with acute COVID-19.

The V and J genes are TRBV10-3 and TRBJ2-5; TRBD2 aligns across 11 bases. The ends lost 6 bases at V and 1 base at J; junction bases unmatched: 4. Per the germline V gene, CDR1 is ENHRY and CDR2 is SYGVKD. This CDR3 contains 15 residues. The CDR3 region is CAISPGLAVQETQYF. The CDR3 region has the DNA TGTGCCATCAGCCCGGGACTAGCGGTCCAAGAGACCCAGTACTTC.

The chain joins TRBV7-2 to TRBJ2-3; 16 bases line up with TRBD2. The V and J ends lost 5 bases and 8 bases, in that order; junction bases with no gene match: 10. There are 17 residues in the CDR3. Germline loops: CDR1 SGHTA, CDR2 FQGNSA. The CDR3 region has the DNA TGTGCCAGCAGCCCCCCGGGACTAGCGGGGGGGCCCGGTACGCAGTATTTT. It encodes CASSPPGLAGGPGTQYF.

The chain recombines TRBV9 with TRBJ1-1, with a tentative D call TRBD1 (6 bases). CDR1 is SGDLS and CDR2 is YYNGEE in the germline V gene. Trimming cost V 0 bases and J 3 bases, with 12 bases left between them. The CDR3 consists of 15 residues. The DNA for the CDR3 is TGTGCCAGCAGCGTAGGGACAGTCACCTACACTGAAGCTTTCTTT. It codes for CASSVGTVTYTEAFF.

In this sample, this clone turned up a few times. This chain uses TRBV19 with TRBJ1-5; D not certain. CDR1 is LNHDA and CDR2 is SQIVND in the germline V gene (reference sequence). CDR3 length: 14 residues. Trimming shortened V by 3 bases and J by 0 bases, and 6 bases separated the two germline ends. CDR3 in amino acids: CASSIEDSNQPQHF. CDR3 coding DNA: TGTGCCAGTAGTATTGAGGATAGCAATCAGCCCCAGCATTTT.

The chain joins TRBV4-1 to TRBJ1-4; 11 bases map to TRBD1. The J segment lost 5 bases and the V segment lost 1 base, leaving 12 bases of the junction unmatched. Germline CDR1 and CDR2: MGHRA and YSYEKL. The CDR3 is 19 amino acids. This chain's CDR3 is CASSQGTGGGFLGNEKLFF. The DNA for the CDR3 is TGCGCCAGCAGCCAAGGGACAGGGGGCGGATTCCTAGGAAATGAAAAACTGTTTTTT.

The J gene is TRBJ1-6, the V gene TRBV6-1; unclear D gene. CDR3 size: 14 residues. V was shortened by 0 bases and J by 7 bases, with 7 bases between the two germline ends. Germline V gene sequence: CDR1 MNHNS, CDR2 SASEGT. The CDR3 sequence is CASSEAVRNSPLHF. CDR3 DNA sequence: TGTGCCAGCAGTGAAGCGGTCAGAAATTCACCCCTCCACTTT.

The chain uses TRBV7-3 and TRBJ2-1; a possible D gene is TRBD1 (6 bases). Germline CDR1 SGHTA, CDR2 FQGTGA. Trimming left V 5 bases short and J 3 bases short, with 17 bases between. The CDR3 is 16 residues long. CDR3: CASSRLGQTHYNEQFF. DNA of the CDR3: TGTGCCAGCAGCCGTCTCGGACAGACGCACTACAATGAGCAGTTCTTC.

The chain recombines TRBV20-1 with TRBJ1-2; D is possibly TRBD1 (6 bases). Germline CDR1 DFQATT, CDR2 SNEGSKA (reference sequence). The CDR3 has 11 residues. Trimming took off 0 bases at V and 8 bases at J, with 7 bases between the two ends. CDR3 sequence reads: CSAREGAGYTF. The CDR3 bases are TGCAGTGCTAGAGAGGGGGCGGGCTACACCTTC.

The chain carries TRBV2 and TRBJ1-6, with no clear D. This CDR3 region has 13 residues. Per the germline V gene, CDR1 is SNHLY and CDR2 is FYNNEI. The ends were cut back, 5 bases at V and 10 bases at J, with 12 bases in the middle. This chain's CDR3 is CASSPNIPSPLHF. For the CDR3, the DNA is TGTGCCAGCAGTCCGAACATTCCATCACCCCTCCACTTT. The whole variable domain, filled in from reference TRBV2 and TRBJ1-6, reads EPEVTQTPSHQVTQMGQEVILRCVPISNHLYFYWYRQILGQKVEFLVSFYNNEISEKSEIFDDQFSVERPDGSNFTLKIRSTKLEDSAMYFCASSPNIPSPLHFGNGTRLTVT.

A single count supports this clone. This CDR3 is CASSSGGTEAFF. The CDR3, as DNA: TGCGCCAGCAGTTCAGGAGGCACTGAAGCTTTCTTT. V gene TRBV4-1 combines with J gene TRBJ1-1; D remains unclear. With 6 bases removed from V and 4 bases from J, the gap between germline ends came to 9 bases. The CDR3 is 12 amino acids. Germline V gene data show CDR1 as MGHRA and CDR2 as YSYEKL.

The gene calls are TRBV9 and TRBJ1-4; no firm D call. The germline V and J ends were trimmed by 0 bases and 7 bases, with 13 bases remaining between them. The CDR3 spans 15 residues. Germline values: CDR1 SGDLS, CDR2 YYNGEE. Written as DNA, the CDR3 is TGTGCCAGCAGCGTAGTAGGCCAGGCCGGTGAAAAACTGTTTTTT. Its protein is CASSVVGQAGEKLFF.

The chain carries TRBV2 and TRBJ2-1, with 11 nucleotides matching TRBD1. CDR3 length: 16 amino acids. V gave up 2 bases and J gave up 4 bases; unmatched junction bases: 4. CDR1 and CDR2 (germline): SNHLY, FYNNEI. CDR3 nucleotides: TGTGCCAGCAGTGAAATAGGGACAGGGGGGTACAATGAGCAGTTCTTC. This encodes CASSEIGTGGYNEQFF.

This chain joins TRBV4-1 and TRBJ2-5; 8 positions match TRBD2. The V segment lost 2 bases and the J segment 1 base; nucleotides outside the gene matches: 15. CDR1 and CDR2 from the germline V gene are MGHRA and YSYEKL. The CDR3 sequence is 19 residues long. CDR3 sequence reads: CASSQTPPEAGGPQETQYF. CDR3 DNA: TGCGCCAGCAGCCAAACACCACCCGAGGCGGGGGGCCCCCAAGAGACCCAGTACTTC.

J is TRBJ2-7 and V is TRBV18; 7 bases align to TRBD1. The CDR3 is 13 amino acids. Germline assignment: CDR1 KGHSH and CDR2 LQKENI. Losses at the gene ends were 2 bases for V and 6 bases for J; bases not matched to a gene: 4. CDR3 bases: TGTGCCAGCTCACCAGGACAGGCCCGCGAGCAGTACTTC. Translating gives CASSPGQAREQYF.

V gene TRBV5-1 combines with J gene TRBJ1-1, with D hard to call. Trimming removed 0 bases at V and 1 base at J, with 10 bases between. The CDR3 length is 15 residues. Germline V gene data show CDR1 as SGHRS and CDR2 as YFSETQ. The chain's CDR3 is CASSLGVGANTEAFF. In DNA form, the CDR3 reads TGCGCCAGCAGCTTGGGTGTCGGAGCGAACACTGAAGCTTTCTTT.

This chain connects TRBV5-4 to TRBJ2-5, with TRBD2 as a possible D gene (5 bases). The CDR3 sequence is 13 residues long. The V gene's germline CDR1 is SGHNT and CDR2 YYREEE (reference sequence). Trimming cost V 5 bases and J 2 bases, with 10 bases left between them. The CDR3 nucleotides are TGTGCCAGCAGAAGGACTCCGCAAGAGACCCAGTACTTC. Protein product: CASRRTPQETQYF.

J is TRBJ2-3 and V is TRBV9; 10 bases line up with TRBD2. Trimming at V came to 5 bases and at J to 1 base, leaving 4 bases not matched to a gene. The CDR3 is 15 residues long. Germline V CDR1 and CDR2: SGDLS, YYNGEE. CDR3 loop: CASSSGGSRTDTQYF. The CDR3 DNA reads TGTGCCAGCAGTAGCGGGGGGTCACGCACAGATACGCAGTATTTT.

In this sample, this clone turned up a few times. The identical CDR3 is also encoded by other nucleotide sequences in the sample. The J gene is TRBJ2-3, the V gene TRBV18; 10 bases match TRBD2. The CDR3 contains 18 residues. With V trimmed by 0 bases and J by 2 bases, 8 bases remained unmatched. Germline CDR1 reads KGHSH; CDR2 reads LQKENI. This CDR3 reads CASSPPRGSGGHTDTQYF. The CDR3 bases are TGTGCCAGCTCACCACCTCGGGGTAGCGGGGGGCACACAGATACGCAGTATTTT.

Concerning this clone: One junction end disagrees with the germline gene, perhaps due to a read error. V gene TRBV6-1 combines with J gene TRBJ2-5, with 7 bases that match TRBD2. CDR3 length: 13 amino acids. In germline, CDR1 is MNHNS, CDR2 SASEGT. Here the CDR3 DNA reads TGTGCCAGCAGTAAAGCGGGGCGAGAGACCCAGTACTTC. This encodes CASSKAGRETQYF.

The V call is TRBV5-6, the J call TRBJ2-3; no clear D gene. The germline V and J ends were trimmed by 0 bases and 7 bases, with 15 bases remaining between them. Germline V CDR1 and CDR2: SGHDT, YYEEEE. This CDR3 contains 15 residues. Written as DNA, the CDR3 is TGTGCCAGCAGCTTGGGAGGAGCTGTCGGAAATACGCAGTATTTT. Encoded protein: CASSLGGAVGNTQYF.

The V gene is TRBV7-3, the J gene TRBJ1-1, with TRBD1 matching 7 bases. The CDR3 is made up of 15 amino acids. Germline V gives CDR1 SGHTA, CDR2 FQGTGA. V was clipped by 5 bases and J by 2 bases; unmatched bases: 8. In nucleotides, the CDR3 is TGTGCCAGCAGCCCAGGGGGACCCAGTAACACTGAAGCTTTCTTT. This gives the protein CASSPGGPSNTEAFF. Full variable domain (missing parts from reference TRBV7-3 and TRBJ1-1): GAGVSQTPSNKVTEKGKYVELRCDPISGHTALYWYRQSLGQGPEFLIYFQGTGAADDSGLPNDRFFAVRPEGSVSTLKIQRTERGDSAVYLCASSPGGPSNTEAFFGQGTRLTVV.

The chain couples TRBV9 to TRBJ2-3; tentatively, D is TRBD2 (5 bases). The germline gives CDR1 SGDLS, CDR2 YYNGEE. V was shortened by 3 bases and J by 5 bases, with 10 bases between the two germline ends. The CDR3 is made up of 13 amino acids. The CDR3 coding sequence is TGTGCCAGCAGCGGTACTAGTGAAGATACGCAGTATTTT. This sequence encodes CASSGTSEDTQYF. Full variable domain (remainder filled in from reference TRBV9 and TRBJ2-3): DSGVTQTPKHLITATGQRVTLRCSPRSGDLSVYWYQQSLDQGLQFLIQYYNGEERAKGNILERFSAQQFPDLHSELNLSSLELGDSALYFCASSGTSEDTQYFGPGTRLTVL.